The source of this T cell receptor (beta chain) is a study of CD8 T cells in Susac syndrome. Findings and limits, study-wide: An acknowledgment was made by the study that its TCR sequencing and HLA analysis involved relatively few individuals.

In blood CD8+ and CD4+ T cells, TCR beta underwent sequencing. TEMRA cells were FACS-enriched, unlike CD8+ and CD4+ T cells, which were negatively isolated. Germline CDR1 is MNHEY and CDR2 is SVGAGI. V dropped 10 bases and J dropped 5; count of bases not matched to a gene: 4. The CDR3 is made up of 13 amino acids. The authors reverse transcribed roughly 0.5 to 1 ug RNA with random hexamers. Amplification of TCR beta CDR3 spanned 54 Vbeta and 13 Jbeta via immunoSEQ multiplex PCR. In TCRdb, the immunoSEQ multiplex PCR reads were re-called with MiXCR into one record per CDR3 protein. The repertoire includes more than 95,000 distinct CDR3 sequences, more than 80% of them detected once, and approximately 0.29% sits in the top ten. A note on this clonotype: Its antigen is still unknown.

The clonotype originates from a human donor with multiple sclerosis. The J gene is TRBJ2-2, the V gene TRBV6-5; TRBD1 aligns across 10 bases. What was sequenced was CD8+ T cells from PBMCs. CDR3 in amino acids: CATGTGVTGELFF. The CDR3 DNA follows: TGTGCCACCGGGACAGGGGTTACCGGGGAGCTGTTTTTT.